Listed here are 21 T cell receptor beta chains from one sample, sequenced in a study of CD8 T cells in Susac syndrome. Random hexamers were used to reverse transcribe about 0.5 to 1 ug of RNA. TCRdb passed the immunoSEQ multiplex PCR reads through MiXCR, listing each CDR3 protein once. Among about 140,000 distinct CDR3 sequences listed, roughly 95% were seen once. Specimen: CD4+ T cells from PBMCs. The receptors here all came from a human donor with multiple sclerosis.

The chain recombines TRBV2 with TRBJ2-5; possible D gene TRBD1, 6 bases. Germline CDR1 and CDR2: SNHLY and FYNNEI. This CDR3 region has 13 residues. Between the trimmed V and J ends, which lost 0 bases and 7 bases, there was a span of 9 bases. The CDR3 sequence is CASSEAQGGTQYF. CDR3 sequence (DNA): TGTGCCAGCAGTGAAGCGCAAGGGGGGACCCAGTACTTC.

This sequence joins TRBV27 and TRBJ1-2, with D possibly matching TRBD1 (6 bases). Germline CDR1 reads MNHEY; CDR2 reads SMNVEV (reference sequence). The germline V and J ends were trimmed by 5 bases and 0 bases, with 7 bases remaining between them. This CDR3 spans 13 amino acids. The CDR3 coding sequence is TGTGCCAGCAGTAACAGGGCTAACTATGGCTACACCTTC. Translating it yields CASSNRANYGYTF.

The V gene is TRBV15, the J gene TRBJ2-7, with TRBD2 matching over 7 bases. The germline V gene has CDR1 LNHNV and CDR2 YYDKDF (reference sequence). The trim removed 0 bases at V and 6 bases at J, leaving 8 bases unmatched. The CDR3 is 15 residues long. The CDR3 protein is CATSRDRGGRVEQYF. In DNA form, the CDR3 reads TGTGCCACCAGCAGAGATCGCGGGGGAAGAGTCGAGCAGTACTTC.

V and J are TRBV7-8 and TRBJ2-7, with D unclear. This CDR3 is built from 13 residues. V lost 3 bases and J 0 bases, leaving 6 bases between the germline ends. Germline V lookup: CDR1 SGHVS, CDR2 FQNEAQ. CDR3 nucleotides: TGTGCCAGCAGCTTTGACAACTCCTACGAGCAGTACTTC. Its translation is CASSFDNSYEQYF.

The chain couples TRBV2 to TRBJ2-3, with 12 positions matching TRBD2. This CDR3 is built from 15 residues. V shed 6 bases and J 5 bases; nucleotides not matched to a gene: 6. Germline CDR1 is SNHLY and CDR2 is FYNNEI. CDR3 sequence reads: CASRRPGLAGDTQYF. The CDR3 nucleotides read TGTGCCAGCAGGAGGCCGGGACTAGCGGGAGATACGCAGTATTTT. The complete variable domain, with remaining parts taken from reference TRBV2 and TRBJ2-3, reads EPEVTQTPSHQVTQMGQEVILRCVPISNHLYFYWYRQILGQKVEFLVSFYNNEISEKSEIFDDQFSVERPDGSNFTLKIRSTKLEDSAMYFCASRRPGLAGDTQYFGPGTRLTVL.

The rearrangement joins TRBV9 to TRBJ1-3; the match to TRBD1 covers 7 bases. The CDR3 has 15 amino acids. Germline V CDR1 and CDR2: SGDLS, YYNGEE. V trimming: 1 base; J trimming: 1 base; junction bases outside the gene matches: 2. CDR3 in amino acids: CASSVKTGSGNTIYF. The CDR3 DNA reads TGTGCCAGCAGCGTAAAGACAGGGTCTGGAAACACCATATATTTT.

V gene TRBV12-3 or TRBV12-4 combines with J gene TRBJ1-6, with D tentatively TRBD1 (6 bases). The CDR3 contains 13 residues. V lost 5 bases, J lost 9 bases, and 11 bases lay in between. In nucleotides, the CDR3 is TGTGCCAGCAGTGGGACAAACAGTTCACCCCTCCACTTT. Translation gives CASSGTNSSPLHF.

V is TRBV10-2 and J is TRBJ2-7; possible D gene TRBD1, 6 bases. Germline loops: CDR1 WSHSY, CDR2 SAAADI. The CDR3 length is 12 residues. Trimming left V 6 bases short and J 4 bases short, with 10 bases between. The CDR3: CASRTDSYEQYF. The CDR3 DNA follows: TGCGCCAGCAGAACGGACAGTTACGAGCAGTACTTC.

CDR3 sequence reads: CASSLDGFTPDTQYF. CDR3 DNA sequence: TGCGCCAGCAGCTTGGACGGGTTCACCCCAGATACGCAGTATTTT. The chain recombines TRBV5-1 with TRBJ2-3; D gene ambiguous. Germline V gene lookup returns CDR1 SGHRS and CDR2 YFSETQ. The CDR3 is 15 residues long. Trimming stripped 0 bases from V and 4 bases from J, with 12 bases between. The full variable domain, completed using reference TRBV5-1 and TRBJ2-3, is KAGVTQTPRYLIKTRGQQVTLSCSPISGHRSVSWYQQTPGQGLQFLFEYFSETQRNKGNFPGRFSGRQFSNSRSEMNVSTLELGDSALYLCASSLDGFTPDTQYFGPGTRLTVL.

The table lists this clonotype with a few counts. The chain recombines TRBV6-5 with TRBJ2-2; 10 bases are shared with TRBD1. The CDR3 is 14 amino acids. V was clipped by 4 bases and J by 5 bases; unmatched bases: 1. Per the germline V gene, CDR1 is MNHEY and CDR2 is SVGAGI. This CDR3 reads CASSWGQGTGELFF. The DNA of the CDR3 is TGTGCCAGCAGTTGGGGACAGGGGACCGGGGAGCTGTTTTTT.

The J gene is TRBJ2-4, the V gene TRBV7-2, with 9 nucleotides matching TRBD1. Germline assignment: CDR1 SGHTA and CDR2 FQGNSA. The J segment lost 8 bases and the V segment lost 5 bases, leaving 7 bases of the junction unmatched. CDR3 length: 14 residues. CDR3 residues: CASSRDRAEDIQYF. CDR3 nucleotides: TGTGCCAGCAGCCGGGACAGGGCTGAGGACATTCAGTACTTC.

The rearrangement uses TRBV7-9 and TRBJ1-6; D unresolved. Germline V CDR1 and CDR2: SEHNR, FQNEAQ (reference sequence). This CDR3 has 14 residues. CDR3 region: CGEGAGSYNSPLHF. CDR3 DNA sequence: TGTGGGGAGGGCGCCGGCTCCTATAATTCACCCCTCCACTTT. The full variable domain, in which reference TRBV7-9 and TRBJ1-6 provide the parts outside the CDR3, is DTGVSQNPRHKITKRGQNVTFRCDPISEHNRLYWYRQTLGQGPEFLTYFQNEAQLEKSRLLSDRFSAERPKGSFSTLEIQRTEQGDSAMYLCGEGAGSYNSPLHFGNGTRLTVT.

Written as DNA, the CDR3 is TGTGCCTGGAGTGTCGGGGTAGCCTACAATGAGCAGTTCTTC. Its translation: CAWSVGVAYNEQFF. The rearrangement joins TRBV30 to TRBJ2-1; possible D gene TRBD2, 5 bases. The V end was cut by 0 bases, the J end by 2 bases, with 8 bases between. The CDR3 length is 14 residues. Germline CDR1 and CDR2: GTSNPN and SVGIG (reference sequence).

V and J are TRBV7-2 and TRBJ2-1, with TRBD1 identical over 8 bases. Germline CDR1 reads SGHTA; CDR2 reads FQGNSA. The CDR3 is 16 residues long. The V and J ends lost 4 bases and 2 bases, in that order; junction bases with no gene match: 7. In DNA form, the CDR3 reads TGTGCCAGCAGCTACCGGGCGGACAGGGCCTACAATGAGCAGTTCTTC. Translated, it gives CASSYRADRAYNEQFF.

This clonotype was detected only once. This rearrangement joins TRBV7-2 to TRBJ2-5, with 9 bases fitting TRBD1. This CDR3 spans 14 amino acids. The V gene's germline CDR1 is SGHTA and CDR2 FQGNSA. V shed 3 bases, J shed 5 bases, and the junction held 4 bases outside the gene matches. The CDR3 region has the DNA TGTGCCAGCAGCTTCCGGGACAGGGCGGAGACCCAGTACTTC. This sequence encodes CASSFRDRAETQYF. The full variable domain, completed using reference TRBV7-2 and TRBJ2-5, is GAGVSQSPSNKVTEKGKDVELRCDPISGHTALYWYRQSLGQGLEFLIYFQGNSAPDKSGLPSDRFSAERTGGSVSTLTIQRTQQEDSAVYLCASSFRDRAETQYFGPGTRLLVL.

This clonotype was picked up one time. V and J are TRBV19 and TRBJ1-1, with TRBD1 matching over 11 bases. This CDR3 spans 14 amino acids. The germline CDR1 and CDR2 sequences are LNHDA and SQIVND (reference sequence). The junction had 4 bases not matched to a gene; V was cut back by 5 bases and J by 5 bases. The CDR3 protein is CASSADRGPTEAFF. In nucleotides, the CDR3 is TGTGCCAGTAGTGCGGACAGGGGGCCGACTGAAGCTTTCTTT. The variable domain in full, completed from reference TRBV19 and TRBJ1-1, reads DGGITQSPKYLFRKEGQNVTLSCEQNLNHDAMYWYRQDPGQGLRLIYYSQIVNDFQKGDIAEGYSVSREKKESFPLTVTSAQKNPTAFYLCASSADRGPTEAFFGQGTRLTVV.

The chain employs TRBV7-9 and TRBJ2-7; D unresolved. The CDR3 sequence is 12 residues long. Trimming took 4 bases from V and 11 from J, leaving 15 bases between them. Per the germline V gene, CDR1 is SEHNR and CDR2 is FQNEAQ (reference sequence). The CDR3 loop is CASSSLSGREYF. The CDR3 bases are TGTGCCAGCAGCTCACTGTCCGGAAGGGAGTACTTC. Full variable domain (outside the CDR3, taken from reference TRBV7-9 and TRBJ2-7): DTGVSQNPRHKITKRGQNVTFRCDPISEHNRLYWYRQTLGQGPEFLTYFQNEAQLEKSRLLSDRFSAERPKGSFSTLEIQRTEQGDSAMYLCASSSLSGREYFGPGTRLTVT.

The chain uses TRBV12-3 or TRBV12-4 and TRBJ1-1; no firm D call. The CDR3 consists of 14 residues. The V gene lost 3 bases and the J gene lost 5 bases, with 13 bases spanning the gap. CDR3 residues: CASSFVAEGTEAFF. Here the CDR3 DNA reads TGTGCCAGCAGTTTTGTTGCTGAGGGAACTGAAGCTTTCTTT.

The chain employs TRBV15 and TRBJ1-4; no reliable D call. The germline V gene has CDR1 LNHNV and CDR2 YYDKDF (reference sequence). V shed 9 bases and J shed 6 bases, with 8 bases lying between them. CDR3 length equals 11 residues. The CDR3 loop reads CATSADEKLFF. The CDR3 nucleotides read TGTGCCACATCAGCGGATGAAAAACTGTTTTTT.

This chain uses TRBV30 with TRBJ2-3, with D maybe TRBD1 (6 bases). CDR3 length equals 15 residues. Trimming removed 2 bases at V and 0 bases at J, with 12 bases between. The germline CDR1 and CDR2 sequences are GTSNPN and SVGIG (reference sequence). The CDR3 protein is CAWSRTGSSTDTQYF. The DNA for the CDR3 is TGTGCCTGGAGTAGAACAGGGTCTAGCACAGATACGCAGTATTTT.

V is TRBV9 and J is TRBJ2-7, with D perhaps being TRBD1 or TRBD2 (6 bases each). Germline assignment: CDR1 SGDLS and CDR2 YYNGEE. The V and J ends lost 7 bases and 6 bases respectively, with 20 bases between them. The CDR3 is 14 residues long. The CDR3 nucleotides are TGTGCCAGCGGCCCACGGGACTCACAGGGCGAGCAGTACTTC. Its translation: CASGPRDSQGEQYF.